A single sample is the source of the 17 T cell receptor beta chains below, sequenced in a study of radiotherapy plus CTLA-4 blockade in lung cancer. Clones were read by immunoSEQ multiplex PCR, and TCRdb kept only the in-frame ones, dropping some. The repertoire includes about 80,000 clones, around 87% of them detected once, and approximately 2% sits in the top ten. The sequenced sample was peripheral blood, obtained from a patient treated with radiotherapy plus ipilimumab. Receptors originate from a human donor with non-small cell lung cancer who had a partial response to radiotherapy plus ipilimumab.

For the CDR3, the DNA is TGTGCCAGCAGCTCGACCGGGACACAAGAGACCCAGTACTTC. This translates into CASSSTGTQETQYF. The chain recombines TRBV7-3 with TRBJ2-5, with D perhaps TRBD1 (6 bases). V lost 4 bases and J 2 bases, leaving 11 bases between the germline ends. CDR3 size: 14 residues. Germline V gene sequence: CDR1 SGHTA, CDR2 FQGTGA.

CDR3 residues: CASSRPEGGNQPQHF. DNA for the CDR3: TGTGCCAGTAGTCGCCCAGAAGGAGGCAATCAGCCCCAGCATTTT. V and J are TRBV19 and TRBJ1-5; D remains unclear. Germline V gene data show CDR1 as LNHDA and CDR2 as SQIVND (reference sequence). Trimming shortened V by 5 bases and J by 2 bases, and 13 bases separated the two germline ends. This CDR3 comprises 15 residues. The variable domain in full, with the rest retrieved from reference TRBV19 and TRBJ1-5, is DGGITQSPKYLFRKEGQNVTLSCEQNLNHDAMYWYRQDPGQGLRLIYYSQIVNDFQKGDIAEGYSVSREKKESFPLTVTSAQKNPTAFYLCASSRPEGGNQPQHFGDGTRLSIL.

This clone was seen only once. The V gene is TRBV19, the J gene TRBJ2-1; 13 bases are a match to TRBD2. Germline V gives CDR1 LNHDA, CDR2 SQIVND (reference sequence). Trimming removed 1 base from V and 1 base from J; junction bases left unmatched: 7. CDR3 length: 19 amino acids. CDR3 residues: CASSIGEGLAGASYNEQFF. CDR3 nucleotides: TGTGCCAGTAGTATAGGTGAAGGACTAGCGGGAGCATCCTACAATGAGCAGTTCTTC.

The CDR3 DNA sequence: TGTGCCAGCAGTCCCTGGGGGCGCAGTGACGTTGAGCAGTTCTTC. It translates to CASSPWGRSDVEQFF. The chain carries TRBV13 and TRBJ2-1; perhaps TRBD1 as D (6 bases). Per the germline V gene, CDR1 is PRHDT and CDR2 is FYEKMQ (reference sequence). The CDR3 consists of 15 residues. V dropped 6 bases and J dropped 9 bases, with 21 bases sitting between them. The full variable domain, in which reference TRBV13 and TRBJ2-1 provide the parts outside the CDR3, is AAGVIQSPRHLIKEKRETATLKCYPIPRHDTVYWYQQGPGQDPQFLISFYEKMQSDKGSIPDRFSAQQFSDYHSELNMSSLELGDSALYFCASSPWGRSDVEQFFGPGTRLTVL.

This clone was seen a few times. The chain joins TRBV5-4 to TRBJ1-3; D gene unclear. The CDR3 runs to 15 residues. CDR1 and CDR2 from the germline V gene are SGHNT and YYREEE (reference sequence). V was shortened by 4 bases and J by 0 bases, with 11 bases between the two germline ends. CDR3 coding DNA: TGTGCCAGCAGCCCGACTGGGTCCTCTGGAAACACCATATATTTT. Translated: CASSPTGSSGNTIYF.

Remarks on this clone: The junction departs from germline at one end; a sequencing error may be responsible. The V and J genes are TRBV11-2 and TRBJ1-2, with D perhaps matching TRBD1 (6 bases). CDR1 is SGHAT and CDR2 is FQNNGV in the germline V gene. The CDR3 has 12 amino acids. The CDR3 protein is CASSLDLRQASF. The CDR3 nucleotides read TGTGCCAGCAGCTTAGATCTTAGACAGGCTTCCTTC.

The chain links TRBV11-3 to TRBJ1-1; a weak D match, TRBD1 (6 bases). Trimming left V 4 bases short and J 6 bases short, with 18 bases between. Germline-derived CDR1 and CDR2 are SGHNT and YENEEA. The CDR3 consists of 15 residues. CDR3 nucleotides: TGTGCCAGCAGCTCAAACACAGGGTCTCAGGCTGAAGCTTTCTTT. Protein: CASSSNTGSQAEAFF. Combining the CDR3 with reference TRBV11-3 and TRBJ1-1 gives the whole variable domain EAGVVQSPRYKIIEKKQPVAFWCNPISGHNTLYWYLQNLGQGPELLIRYENEEAVDDSQLPKDRFSAERLKGVDSTLKIQPAELGDSAVYLCASSSNTGSQAEAFFGQGTRLTVV.

The chain couples TRBV2 to TRBJ1-2; 8 nucleotides match TRBD1. This CDR3 contains 14 residues. Germline CDR1 reads SNHLY; CDR2 reads FYNNEI. The J segment lost 5 bases and the V segment lost 7 bases, leaving 9 bases of the junction unmatched. This chain's CDR3 is CASNRQGIRYGYTF. The CDR3 region has the DNA TGTGCCAGCAATAGACAGGGGATCAGGTATGGCTACACCTTC.

This clone appeared once. The chain recombines TRBV19 with TRBJ2-5; 9 positions match TRBD2. This CDR3 region has 15 residues. With V trimmed by 4 bases and J by 4 bases, 7 bases remained unmatched. The V gene's germline CDR1 is LNHDA and CDR2 SQIVND (reference sequence). This CDR3 reads CASSRNSGSVETQYF. CDR3 sequence (DNA): TGTGCCAGTAGTAGGAATAGCGGGAGTGTAGAGACCCAGTACTTC.

The DNA for the CDR3 is TGTGCCTGGAGTGTATTAAATGGTTGGCGGACTGGAAACACCATATATTTT. Protein product: CAWSVLNGWRTGNTIYF. The chain employs TRBV30 and TRBJ1-3; D is unresolved. The CDR3 contains 17 residues. The V gene lost 0 bases and the J gene lost 2 bases, with 17 bases spanning the gap. The germline gives CDR1 GTSNPN, CDR2 SVGIG (reference sequence).

The chain couples TRBV6-1 to TRBJ2-5; D call uncertain. Germline-derived CDR1 and CDR2 are MNHNS and SASEGT. This CDR3 region has 12 residues. Deletions cut 5 bases from V and 1 base from J, with 5 bases between. The CDR3 DNA follows: TGTGCCAGCAGTAGGAGCCAAGAGACCCAGTACTTC. It specifies CASSRSQETQYF.

This clone was seen more than once but under ten times. V usage is TRBV19 and J usage is TRBJ1-5; D uncertain. Germline-derived CDR1 and CDR2 are LNHDA and SQIVND (reference sequence). The CDR3 has 14 amino acids. V dropped 0 bases and J dropped 9 bases, with 12 bases sitting between them. DNA of the CDR3: TGTGCCAGTAGTATAGAGCAAGCACTAACGCCCCAGCATTTT. Translation gives CASSIEQALTPQHF.

The chain combines TRBV27 with TRBJ2-3; D is uncertain. Germline V lookup: CDR1 MNHEY, CDR2 SMNVEV (reference sequence). Trimming removed 4 bases from V and 3 bases from J, with 8 bases in between. This CDR3 is built from 13 residues. The CDR3 sequence: CASSSAATDTQYF. CDR3 nucleotide sequence: TGTGCCAGCAGTTCGGCAGCGACAGATACGCAGTATTTT.

The chain recombines TRBV28 with TRBJ2-5; maybe TRBD1 (6 bases). Germline CDR1 reads MDHEN; CDR2 reads SYDVKM. The CDR3 spans 16 residues. The V and J ends lost 5 bases and 5 bases respectively, with 21 bases between them. The CDR3 loop reads CASSTRGQFSMETQYF. CDR3 DNA: TGTGCCAGCAGTACCCGAGGACAGTTTTCTATGGAGACCCAGTACTTC. The variable domain in full, completed from reference TRBV28 and TRBJ2-5, reads DVKVTQSSRYLVKRTGEKVFLECVQDMDHENMFWYRQDPGLGLRLIYFSYDVKMKEKGDIPEGYSVSREKKERFSLILESASTNQTSMYLCASSTRGQFSMETQYFGPGTRLLVL.

This clone was observed a handful of times. This rearrangement joins TRBV18 to TRBJ1-4; 9 bases agree with TRBD1. The CDR3 loop spans 14 amino acids. Germline CDR1 KGHSH, CDR2 LQKENI. V lost 4 bases to trimming and J lost 12 bases; unmatched junction nucleotides: 9. CDR3 nucleotides: TGTGCCAGCTCACGGGACAGGGTACGGGCCGAACTGTTTTTT. Protein sequence: CASSRDRVRAELFF.

V usage is TRBV11-2 and J usage is TRBJ2-7; TRBD1 matches at 7 bases. The CDR3 contains 16 residues. CDR1 and CDR2 (germline): SGHAT, FQNNGV. V shed 0 bases and J 3 bases; nucleotides not matched to a gene: 8. The CDR3 loop reads CASSLEIRDSLYEQYF. The CDR3 DNA reads as TGTGCCAGCAGCTTAGAAATCCGGGACAGCCTCTACGAGCAGTACTTC.

V gene TRBV28 combines with J gene TRBJ1-2; D remains unclear. The CDR3 spans 12 residues. V was cut by 4 bases and J by 1 base, with 4 bases left in between. Germline V gene lookup returns CDR1 MDHEN and CDR2 SYDVKM. The CDR3 DNA follows: TGTGCCAGCAGTTCTAGTAACTATGGCTACACCTTC. This encodes CASSSSNYGYTF.